This T cell receptor (beta chain) emerged from a study of T cells after yellow fever vaccination. At the level of the study: Researchers used SMART-Seq v4 Ultra Low Input to prepare fractions that had low cell numbers. Points from the study as a whole: Contaminants from the bulk population, in the form of abundant clonotypes, could be found in FACS-sorted repertoires. Faster peaking, at day 5 versus 15, marked a secondary response that was weaker.

The CDR3 runs 12 residues. V dropped 3 bases and J dropped 1 base, with 4 bases sitting between them. CDR1 and CDR2 (germline): LNHNV, YYDKDF (reference sequence). This clonotype was recorded a few times. The antigen is not known. TCRdb redid the calling of the 5' RACE reads with MiXCR, one entry per CDR3 protein. The table lists around 300,000 distinct CDR3 sequences, 4% to 5.5% of them singletons. The receptor's source is a man aged 18 to 29 who received the YFV17D yellow fever vaccine. Specimen: PBMCs, collected 15 days after the yellow fever booster vaccination. V is TRBV15 and J is TRBJ2-7; D unresolved. The CDR3 region has the DNA TGTGCCACCAGCAGGGATTCCTACGAGCAGTACTTC. Residues: CATSRDSYEQYF.